The T cell receptor (beta chain) under discussion was sequenced for a study of cytomegalovirus exposure and HLA in healthy donors. This clone was found once. Antigen specificity is unknown. This CDR3 spans 12 amino acids. Trimming removed 8 bases from V and 8 bases from J; junction bases left unmatched: 6. Germline CDR1 reads LNHNV; CDR2 reads YYDKDF (reference sequence). Notes on the study in general: CMV serostatus stood as the only immune exposure information on hand.

The PCR ran on 60 Vbeta and 13 Jbeta primers. Libraries were prepared by immunoSEQ multiplex PCR; TCRdb keeps only in-frame clonotypes and omits some of them. The sample lists some 120,000 clones; approximately 80% were seen once. The chain is built from TRBV15 and TRBJ1-1, with 9 bases that match TRBD1. The origin of this receptor is a female donor in good health and CMV-seronegative. The specimen was PBMCs. The CDR3 is CATWDRATEAFF. DNA for the CDR3: TGTGCCACCTGGGACAGGGCTACAGAAGCTTTCTTT.